Listed below are T cell receptor beta chains from one sample, sequenced in a study of T cell responses to AZD1222 COVID-19 vaccine. The repertoire was sequenced with immunoSEQ multiplex PCR; TCRdb's copy has only in-frame clones and lacks some. This table holds around 200,000 clones, approximately 86% found once. Specimen: peripheral blood, collected on day 0 of AZD1222 vaccination. The receptors shown here come from an adult in good health. The CDR3 runs from the conserved cysteine through the conserved F or W. A D gene is named only where the DNA matches it firmly. Clone size is given for some rows only: seen once, a few or many times, or a class if the clone is expanded.

CDR3	DNA	size	D	V	J
CASSLASGAEQYF	TGTGCCAGCAGCTTAGCTTCAGGGGCCGAGCAGTACTTC	.	.	TRBV11-1	TRBJ2-7
CASTTTWQETQYF	TGCGCCAGCACAACCACCTGGCAAGAGACCCAGTACTTC	.	.	TRBV5-1	TRBJ2-5
CSVLSQGGNQPQHF	TGCAGCGTTCTGTCACAGGGGGGAAATCAGCCCCAGCATTTT	.	TRBD1	TRBV29-1	TRBJ1-5
CASSLVGQAWAYTEAFF	TGTGCCAGCAGCTTAGTTGGACAGGCTTGGGCGTACACTGAAGCTTTCTTT	.	TRBD1	TRBV11-2	TRBJ1-1
CASTSWGRGGRVQETQYF	TGTGCCAGCACCTCCTGGGGGCGGGGGGGCCGAGTCCAAGAGACCCAGTACTTC	.	TRBD2	TRBV5-6	TRBJ2-5
CASSPPVSYNEQFF	TGTGCCAGCAGTCCCCCCGTCTCCTACAATGAGCAGTTCTTC	.	.	TRBV28	TRBJ2-1
CASSRRIDFGNTIYF	TGTGCCAGTAGTAGGAGGATCGATTTTGGAAACACCATATATTTT	few	.	TRBV19	TRBJ1-3
CASSYSYAGNTEAFF	TGTGCCAGCAGTTACTCTTATGCGGGGAACACTGAAGCTTTCTTT	.	.	TRBV6-2/TRBV6-3	TRBJ1-1
CAANRVGGNTIYF	TGTGCCGCAAACAGAGTGGGGGGAAACACCATATATTTT	.	.	TRBV30	TRBJ1-3
CAVGTNILYGYTF	TGTGCTGTAGGAACCAATATTCTCTATGGCTACACCTTC	.	.	TRBV28	TRBJ1-2
CASSIGGETQYF	TGTGCCAGTTCGATCGGGGGAGAGACCCAGTACTTC	.	.	TRBV10-3	TRBJ2-5
CASGLAGVNTGELFF	TGTGCCAGCGGTTTAGCGGGGGTCAACACCGGGGAGCTGTTTTTT	.	TRBD2	TRBV7-9	TRBJ2-2
CASSLAVGVETQYF	TGCGCCAGCAGCTTGGCGGTAGGGGTAGAGACCCAGTACTTC	.	.	TRBV5-1	TRBJ2-5
CASSQFQGTDTQYF	TGTGCCAGCAGCCAATTTCAGGGGACAGATACGCAGTATTTT	.	.	TRBV14	TRBJ2-3
CASSVDIQETQYF	TGTGCCAGCAGCGTGGACATTCAAGAGACCCAGTACTTC	.	.	TRBV9	TRBJ2-5
CASTAGGFSEAFF	TGTGCCAGCACTGCTGGGGGATTCAGTGAAGCTTTCTTT	.	.	TRBV12-3/TRBV12-4	TRBJ1-1
CASRPWGGQGRGYTF	TGTGCCAGCAGACCCTGGGGGGGGCAGGGTAGGGGCTACACCTTC	.	.	TRBV25-1	TRBJ1-2
CASSQKRRSSMNTEAFF	TGTGCCAGTAGCCAAAAAAGACGATCCTCTATGAACACTGAAGCTTTCTTT	.	.	TRBV19	TRBJ1-1
CASIWDRRNSPLHF	TGTGCCAGCATTTGGGACAGGCGGAATTCACCCCTCCACTTT	.	TRBD1	TRBV6-5	TRBJ1-6
CASSPDPWNQPQHF	TGTGCCAGCAGTCCCGACCCTTGGAATCAGCCCCAGCATTTT	.	.	TRBV28	TRBJ1-5
CASSLVTGTEAFF	TGTGCCAGCAGCTTAGTCACAGGAACTGAAGCTTTCTTT	.	.	TRBV7-3	TRBJ1-1
CASSVGEGFTEAFF	TGTGCCAGCAGCGTAGGGGAGGGATTCACTGAAGCTTTCTTT	.	.	TRBV9	TRBJ1-1
CASRGGYNEQFF	TGCGCCAGCAGGGGCGGGTACAATGAGCAGTTCTTC	.	.	TRBV5-1	TRBJ2-1
CAWRGRGQGPGGGSPLHF	TGTGCCTGGAGGGGTCGGGGACAGGGGCCTGGAGGGGGTTCACCCCTCCACTTT	.	TRBD1	TRBV30	TRBJ1-6